This paragraph covers one T cell receptor beta chain sequence. The antigen remains undetermined. The junction departs from the called germline gene at one end, perhaps through a read error. The sequence runs out 3 residues before the end of the CDR3; the remainder is reconstructed from the germline J gene. The data are from a study of T cells in women clearing cervical HPV infection. Study overall: Controls' single incident HPV16 infection cleared within 12 months without precancer.

Study observations and caveats: Cases carried less TRBV6-7 than controls: roughly 0.11% versus 0.16%. A classifier using richness and V gene abundances reached an AUC of approximately 0.8.

HPV was found by MY09/MY11 PCR and dot-blot genotyping. This table comes from immunoSEQ multiplex PCR, and its TCRdb copy is limited to in-frame clones, with some not included. The sample features some 30,000 clones, with 6.5% to 8% in its top ten. The CDR3 is 15 residues long. Germline CDR1 and CDR2: SGHVS and FQNEAQ. Sequencing was performed on blood buffy coat. The gene calls are TRBV7-8 and TRBJ1-1, with 7 nucleotides matching TRBD1. The sequence derives from a woman aged 18 to 75 with a cervical HPV16 infection that either progressed to CIN3+ or cleared (not recorded which). CDR3 DNA (partial): TGTGCCAGCAGCCCCCACAGGGGTCTGAACACTGGA. Amino acids: CASSPHRGLNTG. The entire CDR3 is CASSPHRGLNTGAFF.